The 8 T cell receptor beta chains in this list originate from one sample, sequenced in a study of blood T cell repertoires in COVID-19. Assay: immunoSEQ multiplex PCR; the TCRdb copy retains only in-frame clones and omits some. Here the sample spans a few hundred thousand clones, over 75% being singletons. Sequences were obtained from peripheral blood. Every receptor here comes from a human donor in a cohort sampled during active COVID-19.

The V and J genes are TRBV30 and TRBJ1-6; D possibly corresponds to TRBD1 (6 bases). Looked up from germline, CDR1 is GTSNPN and CDR2 is SVGIG (reference sequence). The CDR3 covers 13 residues. V was trimmed by 0 bases and J by 8 bases, leaving 8 bases between them. In DNA, the CDR3 is TGTGCCTGGAGTGTAGGGGGGGATTCACCCCTCCACTTT. Amino acid sequence: CAWSVGGDSPLHF. Drawing the rest from reference TRBV30 and TRBJ1-6, the complete variable domain is SQTIHQWPATLVQPVGSPLSLECTVEGTSNPNLYWYRQAAGRGLQLLFYSVGIGQISSEVPQNLSASRPQDRQFILSSKKLLLSDSGFYLCAWSVGGDSPLHFGNGTRLTVT.

The chain couples TRBV27 to TRBJ2-7; the match to TRBD1 covers 11 bases. The V segment lost 0 bases and the J segment 7 bases; nucleotides outside the gene matches: 2. CDR1 is MNHEY and CDR2 is SMNVEV in the germline V gene (reference sequence). The CDR3 is 14 residues long. CDR3 in DNA: TGTGCCAGCAGTTTATCGGACAGGGGGCTGGAGCAGTACTTC. Amino acid sequence: CASSLSDRGLEQYF.

The chain combines TRBV3-1 (or the pseudogene TRBV3-2) with TRBJ2-2, with D possibly TRBD1 on 5 matching bases. Trimming left V 1 base short and J 6 bases short, with 9 bases between. The germline V gene encodes CDR1 LGHDT and CDR2 YNNKEL (reference sequence). The CDR3 has 14 residues. The CDR3: CASSQAGASGELFF. CDR3 DNA: TGTGCCAGCAGCCAAGCTGGGGCGTCCGGGGAGCTGTTTTTT.

The chain couples TRBV7-6 to TRBJ2-7, with 10 bases identical to TRBD1. Germline loops: CDR1 SGHVS, CDR2 FNYEAQ. The CDR3 is made up of 15 amino acids. After removal of 1 base from V and 3 bases from J, the junction contained 3 bases not matched to a gene. CDR3 coding DNA: TGTGCCAGCAGCTTAGAGGGACAGGGGTACTACGAGCAGTACTTC. Protein product: CASSLEGQGYYEQYF. The full variable domain, in which reference TRBV7-6 and TRBJ2-7 provide the parts outside the CDR3, is GAGVSQSPRYKVTKRGQDVALRCDPISGHVSLYWYRQALGQGPEFLTYFNYEAQQDKSGLPNDRFSAERPEGSISTLTIQRTEQRDSAMYRCASSLEGQGYYEQYFGPGTRLTVT.

The chain is built from TRBV29-1 and TRBJ1-5; 9 bases match TRBD1. The germline CDR1 and CDR2 sequences are SQVTM and ANQGSEA. V shed 5 bases and J 2 bases; nucleotides not matched to a gene: 4. This CDR3 region has 14 residues. CDR3: CSVWTGEGNQPQHF. CDR3 coding DNA: TGCAGCGTTTGGACAGGGGAAGGCAATCAGCCCCAGCATTTT.

This chain joins TRBV13 and TRBJ2-7, with TRBD1 matching over 9 bases. Unmatched junction bases numbered 0, after V lost 0 bases and J lost 3 bases. Per the germline V gene, CDR1 is PRHDT and CDR2 is FYEKMQ (reference sequence). The CDR3 consists of 14 residues. Written as DNA, the CDR3 is TGTGCCAGCAGCTTAGGGGACAGGGGCTACGAGCAGTACTTC. Amino acids: CASSLGDRGYEQYF. Using reference TRBV13 and TRBJ2-7 for the parts outside the CDR3, the full variable domain is AAGVIQSPRHLIKEKRETATLKCYPIPRHDTVYWYQQGPGQDPQFLISFYEKMQSDKGSIPDRFSAQQFSDYHSELNMSSLELGDSALYFCASSLGDRGYEQYFGPGTRLTVT.

The chain employs TRBV4-1 and TRBJ1-4; 9 nucleotides agree with TRBD1. V was clipped by 0 bases and J by 4 bases; unmatched bases: 12. CDR3 size: 19 residues. Germline CDR1 reads MGHRA; CDR2 reads YSYEKL. The CDR3 here is CASSQEPSTGGANNEKLFF. The CDR3 coding sequence is TGCGCCAGCAGCCAAGAACCTTCAACAGGGGGCGCAAATAATGAAAAACTGTTTTTT.

The gene calls are TRBV7-8 and TRBJ2-1; 14 nucleotides align to TRBD2. The V gene end was trimmed by 1 base and the J gene end by 4 bases; junction bases not matched to a gene: 3. Looked up from germline, CDR1 is SGHVS and CDR2 is FQNEAQ. This CDR3 region has 17 residues. The DNA of the CDR3 is TGTGCCAGCAGCTTAGGACTAGCGGGGGGGCTTTACAATGAGCAGTTCTTC. It codes for CASSLGLAGGLYNEQFF.